This TCR beta chain came from a study of blood T cell repertoires in COVID-19. The overall study: The origin of the acute and convalescent COVID-19 samples was the United States, Italy and Spain. T cells, B-cell-depleted T cells, or PBMCs provided the cDNA or gDNA that served as material.

As handled by the study authors: Amplification from reference gene primers served as the basis for estimated nucleated cell counts. Profiling relied on immunoSEQ multiplex PCR, and the TCRdb table lists in-frame clones only, not all of them. The D gene and trimming were derived from the DNA, and the V and J assignments and clone size from that table. Of about 210,000 clones in the sample, approximately 84% were seen once. This clone appeared a few times. Germline trimming cut 6 bases from V and 6 bases from J; bases unmatched to any gene: 8. CDR1 is LGHDT, CDR2 YNNKEL, per germline (reference sequence). The CDR3 runs to 14 residues.

The chain has TRBV3-1 (or the pseudogene TRBV3-2) and TRBJ1-5; TRBD1 matches at 7 bases. The specimen was peripheral blood. This receptor was identified in a woman aged 45 to 65 with active or convalescent COVID-19. This CDR3 is CASSLQGGSQPQHF. The CDR3 bases are TGTGCCAGCAGTCTTCAGGGGGGCAGTCAGCCCCAGCATTTT.